Below, one T cell receptor beta chain is given with its context. The antigen remains unidentified. This entry is derived from a study of OX40 agonist ivuxolimab in advanced cancers. Study-wide points: Undetermined was the antigen specificity of the expanded peripheral T cells.

Per the germline V gene, CDR1 is SQVTM and CDR2 is ANQGSEA. CDR3 size: 14 residues. The V and J ends lost 7 bases and 7 bases respectively, with 21 bases between them. Measured with immunoSEQ multiplex PCR; TCRdb has only the in-frame clones, and not every one. The table lists about 64,000 clones, about 83% of them singletons. This receptor was obtained from an adult with an advanced solid tumor such as melanoma, head and neck, liver or kidney cancer. The sample consisted of CD4+ or CD8+ T cells sorted from blood, taken in a trial of the OX40 agonist ivuxolimab. The chain uses TRBV29-1 and TRBJ2-3; TRBD2 might be the D (6 bases). The CDR3 is CSAESSGWGYTQYF. The DNA for the CDR3 is TGCAGCGCTGAGAGTAGCGGATGGGGTTATACGCAGTATTTT.